The clone carrying this T cell receptor (beta chain) appeared many times. Its cognate antigen is unknown. The sample belongs to a study of CD8 T cells in ankylosing spondylitis. Making use of molecular barcodes, quantitative 5'-RACE generated TCR beta libraries. TCRdb re-analysed the 5' RACE reads in MiXCR, keeping a single row per CDR3 protein. The table shows some 140,000 distinct CDR3 sequences, with roughly 8.4% occurring only once. The length of the CDR3 is 15 residues. Trimming pared 3 bases from V and 10 bases from J, leaving 16 bases between. CDR1 is MNHEY and CDR2 is SMNVEV in the germline V gene (reference sequence). Study-wide points: What seemed typical of ankylosing spondylitis blood was a TCR beta motif built from roughly eight highly homologous variants. Disease-linked clones were reportedly significantly enriched in matched ankylosing spondylitis synovial fluid.

Sequencing was carried out using synovial fluid, either unsorted or a sorted T cell fraction (not recorded which). The receptor's source is a male donor with ankylosing spondylitis. V is TRBV27 and J is TRBJ1-6; a weak D match, TRBD1 (5 bases). Written as DNA, the CDR3 is TGTGCCAGCAGTTTGTTTACAGGAGTATACTCACCCCTCCACTTT. Protein sequence: CASSLFTGVYSPLHF.